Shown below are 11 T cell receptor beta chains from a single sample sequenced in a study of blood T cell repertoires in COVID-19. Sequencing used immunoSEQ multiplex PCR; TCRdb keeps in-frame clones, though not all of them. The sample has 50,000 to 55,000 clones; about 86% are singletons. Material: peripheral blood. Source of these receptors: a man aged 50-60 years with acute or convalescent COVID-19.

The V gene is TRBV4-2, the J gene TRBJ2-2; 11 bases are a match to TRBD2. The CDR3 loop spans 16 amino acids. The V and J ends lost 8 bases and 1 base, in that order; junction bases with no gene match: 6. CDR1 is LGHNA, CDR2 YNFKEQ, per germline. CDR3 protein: CASLPTSGMNTGELFF. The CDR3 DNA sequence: TGTGCCAGCCTCCCGACTAGCGGGATGAACACCGGGGAGCTGTTTTTT.

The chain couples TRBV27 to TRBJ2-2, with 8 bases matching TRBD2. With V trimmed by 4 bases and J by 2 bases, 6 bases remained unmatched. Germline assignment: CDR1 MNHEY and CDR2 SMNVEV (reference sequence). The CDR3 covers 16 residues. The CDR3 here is CASSSLSGSNTGELFF. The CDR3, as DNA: TGTGCCAGCAGTTCACTAAGCGGGAGCAACACCGGGGAGCTGTTTTTT.

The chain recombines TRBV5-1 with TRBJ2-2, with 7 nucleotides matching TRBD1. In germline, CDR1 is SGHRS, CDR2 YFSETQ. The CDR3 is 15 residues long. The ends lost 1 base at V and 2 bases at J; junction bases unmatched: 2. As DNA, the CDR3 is TGCGCCAGCAGCTTGCGACAGGGAAACACCGGGGAGCTGTTTTTT. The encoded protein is CASSLRQGNTGELFF. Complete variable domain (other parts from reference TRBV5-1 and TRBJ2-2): KAGVTQTPRYLIKTRGQQVTLSCSPISGHRSVSWYQQTPGQGLQFLFEYFSETQRNKGNFPGRFSGRQFSNSRSEMNVSTLELGDSALYLCASSLRQGNTGELFFGEGSRLTVL.

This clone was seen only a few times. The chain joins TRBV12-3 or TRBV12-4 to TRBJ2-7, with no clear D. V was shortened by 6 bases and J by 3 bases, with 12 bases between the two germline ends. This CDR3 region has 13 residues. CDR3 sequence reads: CASSSGRNYEQYF. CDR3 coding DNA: TGTGCCAGCAGCTCGGGTCGAAACTACGAGCAGTACTTC.

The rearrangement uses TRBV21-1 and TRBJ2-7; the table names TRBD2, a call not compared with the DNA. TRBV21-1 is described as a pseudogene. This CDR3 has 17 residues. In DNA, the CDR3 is TGTGCCAGCAGCAAAAAAGCGAAAGGGGATAGCGGGTACGAGCAGTACTTC. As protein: CASSKKAKGDSGYEQYF.

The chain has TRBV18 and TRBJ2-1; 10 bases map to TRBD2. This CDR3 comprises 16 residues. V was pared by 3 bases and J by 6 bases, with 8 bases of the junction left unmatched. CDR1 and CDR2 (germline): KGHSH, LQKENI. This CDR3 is CASSPVASGSGNEQFF. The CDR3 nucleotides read TGTGCCAGCTCACCGGTCGCTAGCGGGAGTGGCAATGAGCAGTTCTTC.

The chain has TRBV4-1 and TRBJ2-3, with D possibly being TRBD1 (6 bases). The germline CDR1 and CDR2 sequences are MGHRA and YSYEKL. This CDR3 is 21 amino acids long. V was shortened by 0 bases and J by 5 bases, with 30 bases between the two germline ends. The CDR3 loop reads CASSQDGVRVQGAWVGDTQYF. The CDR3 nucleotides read TGCGCCAGCAGCCAAGACGGGGTTCGGGTACAGGGCGCGTGGGTAGGAGATACGCAGTATTTT.

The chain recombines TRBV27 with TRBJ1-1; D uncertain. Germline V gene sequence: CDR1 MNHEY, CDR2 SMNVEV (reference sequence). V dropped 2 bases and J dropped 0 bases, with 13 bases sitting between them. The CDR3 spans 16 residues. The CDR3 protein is CASSLAGGRVNTEAFF. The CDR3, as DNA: TGTGCCAGCAGTTTAGCGGGTGGGCGGGTGAACACTGAAGCTTTCTTT.

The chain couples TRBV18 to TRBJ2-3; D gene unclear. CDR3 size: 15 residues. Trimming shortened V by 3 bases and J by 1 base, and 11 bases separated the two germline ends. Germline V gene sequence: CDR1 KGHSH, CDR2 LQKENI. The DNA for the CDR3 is TGTGCCAGCTCACCGAGGCAGACGGGCACAGATACGCAGTATTTT. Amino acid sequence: CASSPRQTGTDTQYF.

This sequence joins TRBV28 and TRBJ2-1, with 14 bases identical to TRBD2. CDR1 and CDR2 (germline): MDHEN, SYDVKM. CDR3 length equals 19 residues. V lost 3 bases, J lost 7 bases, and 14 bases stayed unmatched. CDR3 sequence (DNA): TGTGCCAGCAGTTTCCCCGGGACTAGCGGGAGTAGGATTGATAATGAGCAGTTCTTC. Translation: CASSFPGTSGSRIDNEQFF.

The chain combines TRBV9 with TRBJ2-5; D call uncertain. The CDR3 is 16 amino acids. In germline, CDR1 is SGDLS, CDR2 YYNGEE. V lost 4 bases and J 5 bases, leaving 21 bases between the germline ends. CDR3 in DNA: TGTGCCAGCAGCTCTCCTAGGCGTGCCGTAAGGGAGACCCAGTACTTC. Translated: CASSSPRRAVRETQYF.